The 14 T cell receptor beta chains given below trace back to one sample, sequenced in a study of T cell responses to AZD1222 COVID-19 vaccine. Data came from immunoSEQ multiplex PCR; TCRdb stores just in-frame clones and leaves some out. The table has some 96,000 clones, approximately 91% seen once; the top ten hold less than 3.5%. This sample comprised peripheral blood, obtained on day 0 of AZD1222 vaccination. Receptor source: an adult in good health.

V gene TRBV6-2 or TRBV6-3 combines with J gene TRBJ1-6; 7 positions match TRBD1. This CDR3 is 20 amino acids long. J lost 0 bases, V lost 0 bases, and 11 bases had no gene match. Germline loops: CDR1 MNHEY, CDR2 SVGEGT. The chain's CDR3 is CASSYSREETGSSYNSPLHF. The CDR3 bases are TGTGCCAGCAGTTACTCCCGGGAGGAGACAGGGAGCTCCTATAATTCACCCCTCCACTTT.

The chain combines TRBV14 with TRBJ1-1; no clear D. V gave up 3 bases and J gave up 4 bases, with 18 bases separating them. Germline CDR1 is SGHDN and CDR2 is FVKESK. This CDR3 is built from 16 residues. The CDR3 spells CASSHDFGRLSTEAFF. The CDR3 DNA follows: TGTGCCAGCAGCCATGACTTTGGGAGATTGAGCACTGAAGCTTTCTTT.

This rearrangement joins TRBV30 to TRBJ1-4; D unclear. In germline, CDR1 is GTSNPN, CDR2 SVGIG (reference sequence). There are 12 residues in the CDR3. Trimming stripped 3 bases from V and 3 bases from J, with 5 bases between. In DNA form, the CDR3 reads TGTGCCTGGAGGCGGCCTAATGAAAAACTGTTTTTT. Its translation is CAWRRPNEKLFF.

The gene calls are TRBV21-1 and TRBJ1-5. TRBV21-1 is shown as a pseudogene. CDR3 length equals 17 residues. The CDR3 here is CASSKRLGPEVNQPQHF. CDR3 DNA: TGTGCCAGCAGCAAGAGGTTGGGCCCCGAGGTCAATCAGCCCCAGCATTTT.

The chain recombines TRBV5-1 with TRBJ2-1; 11 bases align to TRBD2. CDR1 is SGHRS, CDR2 YFSETQ, per germline. This CDR3 has 15 amino acids. Trimming took 4 bases from V and 4 from J; bases not matched to a gene: 4. The CDR3 reads CASSLGTSGYNEQFF. In nucleotides, the CDR3 is TGCGCCAGCAGCCTCGGGACTAGCGGTTACAATGAGCAGTTCTTC. Filled out from reference TRBV5-1 and TRBJ2-1, the complete variable domain reads KAGVTQTPRYLIKTRGQQVTLSCSPISGHRSVSWYQQTPGQGLQFLFEYFSETQRNKGNFPGRFSGRQFSNSRSEMNVSTLELGDSALYLCASSLGTSGYNEQFFGPGTRLTVL.

The genes are TRBV6-5 and TRBJ1-6; no clear D. Trimming removed 6 bases from V and 5 bases from J, with 11 bases in between. The CDR3 extends over 14 amino acids. CDR1 and CDR2 from the germline V gene are MNHEY and SVGAGI. CDR3 sequence (DNA): TGTGCCAGCAGCCCCCGGGAAGATAATTCACCCCTCCACTTT. Protein sequence: CASSPREDNSPLHF.

The chain has TRBV28 and TRBJ1-2, with D perhaps TRBD1 (6 bases). Germline loops: CDR1 MDHEN, CDR2 SYDVKM. The CDR3 totals 13 residues. Trimming shortened V by 6 bases and J by 6 bases, and 14 bases separated the two germline ends. The CDR3 reads CASSANRENGYTF. As DNA, the CDR3 is TGTGCCAGCAGCGCAAACAGGGAGAATGGCTACACCTTC.

The gene calls are TRBV6-1 and TRBJ1-3; 9 nucleotides agree with TRBD1. V lost 1 base, J lost 9 bases, and 13 bases stayed unmatched. The CDR3 spans 17 residues. The germline CDR1 and CDR2 sequences are MNHNS and SASEGT. In DNA form, the CDR3 reads TGTGCCAGCAGTGAAGGGTGGCCGGGACAGGGAATATTCACCATATATTTT. Translated: CASSEGWPGQGIFTIYF.

This chain uses TRBV11-3 with TRBJ2-1, with D possibly called TRBD1 or TRBD2 (6 bases each). In germline, CDR1 is SGHNT, CDR2 YENEEA. The V end was cut by 5 bases, the J end by 5 bases, with 16 bases between. This CDR3 contains 15 residues. The CDR3 coding sequence is TGTGCCAGCAGCCCCGACGGGGGCCTCAACAATGAGCAGTTCTTC. Translating it yields CASSPDGGLNNEQFF.

The chain uses TRBV7-2 and TRBJ1-3; no clear D. The CDR3 loop spans 13 amino acids. Trimming pared 4 bases from V and 0 bases from J, leaving 4 bases between. Germline assignment: CDR1 SGHTA and CDR2 FQGNSA. The CDR3 loop reads CASSSVSGNTIYF. DNA of the CDR3: TGTGCCAGCAGCTCCGTCTCTGGAAACACCATATATTTT.

This chain joins TRBV24-1 and TRBJ2-3, with TRBD2 identical over 8 bases. Trimming took 4 bases from V and 3 from J; bases not matched to a gene: 11. Per the germline V gene, CDR1 is KGHDR and CDR2 is SFDVKD. There are 17 residues in the CDR3. CDR3: CATSDAGERGNTDTQYF. CDR3 coding DNA: TGTGCCACCAGTGACGCAGGGGAGCGGGGGAATACAGATACGCAGTATTTT.

CDR3 coding DNA: TGTGCCAGCAGCTTGGATCCAGAAAATGGCTACACCTTC. Encoded protein: CASSLDPENGYTF. This sequence joins TRBV5-4 and TRBJ1-2; D unclear. The CDR3 totals 13 residues. Germline V lookup: CDR1 SGHNT, CDR2 YYREEE (reference sequence). The V end lost 0 bases, the J end lost 6 bases, and 9 bases lay between the germline ends.

V and J are TRBV27 and TRBJ1-5; D is ambiguous. Germline V lookup: CDR1 MNHEY, CDR2 SMNVEV (reference sequence). The V and J ends lost 3 bases and 7 bases respectively, with 10 bases between them. The CDR3 has 13 residues. The CDR3 DNA is TGTGCCAGCAGTTTTATGGAAGGGCAGCCCCAGCATTTT. Its translation: CASSFMEGQPQHF.

V gene TRBV25-1 combines with J gene TRBJ2-5, with TRBD2 identical over 11 bases. Germline V lookup: CDR1 MGHDK, CDR2 SYGVNS. The CDR3 is 14 residues long. V dropped 4 bases and J dropped 5; count of bases not matched to a gene: 3. In nucleotides, the CDR3 is TGTGCCAGCAGTGTAGCGGGGGGGCAGGAGACCCAGTACTTC. It specifies CASSVAGGQETQYF.